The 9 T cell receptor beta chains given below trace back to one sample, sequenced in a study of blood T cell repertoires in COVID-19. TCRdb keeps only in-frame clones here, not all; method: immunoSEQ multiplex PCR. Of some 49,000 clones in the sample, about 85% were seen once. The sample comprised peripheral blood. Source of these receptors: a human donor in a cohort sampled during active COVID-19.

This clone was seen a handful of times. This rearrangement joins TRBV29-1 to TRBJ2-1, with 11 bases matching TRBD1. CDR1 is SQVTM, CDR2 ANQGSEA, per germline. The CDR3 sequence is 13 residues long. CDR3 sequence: CSTGTGGYNEQFF. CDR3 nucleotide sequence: TGCAGTACGGGGACAGGGGGTTACAATGAGCAGTTCTTC.

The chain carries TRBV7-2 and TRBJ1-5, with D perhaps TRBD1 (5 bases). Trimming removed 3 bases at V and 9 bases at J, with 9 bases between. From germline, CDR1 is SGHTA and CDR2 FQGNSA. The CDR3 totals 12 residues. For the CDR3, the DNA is TGTGCCAGCAGCTTTCAGGGCGGGCCCCAGCATTTT. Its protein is CASSFQGGPQHF.

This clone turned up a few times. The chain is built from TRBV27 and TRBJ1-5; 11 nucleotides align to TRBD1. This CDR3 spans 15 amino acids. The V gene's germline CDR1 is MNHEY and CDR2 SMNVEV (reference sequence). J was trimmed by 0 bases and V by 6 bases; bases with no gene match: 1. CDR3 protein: CASRGQGVSNQPQHF. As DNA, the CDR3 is TGTGCCAGCAGGGGACAGGGGGTTAGCAATCAGCCCCAGCATTTT.

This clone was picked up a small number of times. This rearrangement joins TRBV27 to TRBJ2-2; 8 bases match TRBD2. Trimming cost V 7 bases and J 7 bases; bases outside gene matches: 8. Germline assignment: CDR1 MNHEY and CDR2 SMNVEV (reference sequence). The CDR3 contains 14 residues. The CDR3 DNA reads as TGTGCCAGCAAGGCGTCGGGGGGGGGCGGGGAGCTGTTTTTT. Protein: CASKASGGGGELFF.

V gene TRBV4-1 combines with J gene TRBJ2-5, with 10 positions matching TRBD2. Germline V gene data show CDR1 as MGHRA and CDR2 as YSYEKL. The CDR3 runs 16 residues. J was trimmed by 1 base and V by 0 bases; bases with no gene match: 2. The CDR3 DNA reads TGCGCCAGCAGCCAAGATACTAGCGGGGCCCAAGAGACCCAGTACTTC. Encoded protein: CASSQDTSGAQETQYF.

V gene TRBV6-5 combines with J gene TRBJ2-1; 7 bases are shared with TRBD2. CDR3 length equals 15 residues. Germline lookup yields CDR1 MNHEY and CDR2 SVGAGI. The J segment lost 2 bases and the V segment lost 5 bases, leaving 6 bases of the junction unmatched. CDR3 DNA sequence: TGTGCCAGCAGTCCAACTAGCGCCACCTACAATGAGCAGTTCTTC. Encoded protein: CASSPTSATYNEQFF.

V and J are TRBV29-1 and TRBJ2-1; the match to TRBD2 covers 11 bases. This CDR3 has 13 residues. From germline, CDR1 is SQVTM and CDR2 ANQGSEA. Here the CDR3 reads CSGGLAGGNEQFF. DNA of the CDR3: TGCAGTGGGGGTCTAGCGGGAGGCAATGAGCAGTTCTTC.

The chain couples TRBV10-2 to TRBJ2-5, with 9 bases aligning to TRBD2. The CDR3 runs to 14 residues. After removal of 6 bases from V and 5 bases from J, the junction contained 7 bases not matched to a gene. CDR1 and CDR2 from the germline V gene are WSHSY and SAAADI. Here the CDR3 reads CASRDSGSWETQYF. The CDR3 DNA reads TGCGCCAGCAGAGATAGCGGGAGTTGGGAGACCCAGTACTTC.

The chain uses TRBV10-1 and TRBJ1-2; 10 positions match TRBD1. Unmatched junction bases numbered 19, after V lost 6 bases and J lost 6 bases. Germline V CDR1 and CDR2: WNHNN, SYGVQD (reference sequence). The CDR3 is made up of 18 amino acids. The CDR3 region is CASRGQVGTGVPLDGYTF. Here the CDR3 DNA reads TGCGCCAGCAGGGGCCAGGTAGGGACAGGGGTCCCTCTGGATGGCTACACCTTC.